These 18 T cell receptor beta chains originate from one sample sequenced in a study of cytomegalovirus exposure and HLA in healthy donors. The PCR had 60 Vbeta and 13 Jbeta primers. Profiled with immunoSEQ multiplex PCR; TCRdb holds only in-frame clones, not every one. Here the sample spans fewer than 45,000 clones, almost 70% being singletons. Specimen: PBMCs. These receptors all stem from a middle-aged man in good health and CMV-seronegative.

This chain uses TRBV18 with TRBJ1-5, with D possibly TRBD1 on 5 matching bases. CDR1 and CDR2 from the germline V gene are KGHSH and LQKENI. V shed 5 bases and J shed 1 base, with 9 bases lying between them. This CDR3 has 14 residues. CDR3 coding DNA: TGTGCCAGCTCAGGTCGACAGAGCAATCAGCCCCAGCATTTT. Amino acids: CASSGRQSNQPQHF.

The CDR3 here is CASSSHPGPYNEQFF. In DNA, the CDR3 is TGTGCCAGCAGTTCACACCCGGGTCCTTACAATGAGCAGTTCTTC. This chain uses TRBV11-3 with TRBJ2-1; D remains ambiguous. The germline CDR1 and CDR2 sequences are SGHNT and YENEEA. This CDR3 has 15 amino acids. The V gene lost 6 bases and the J gene lost 4 bases, with 16 bases spanning the gap. Full variable domain (rest looked up from reference TRBV11-3 and TRBJ2-1): EAGVVQSPRYKIIEKKQPVAFWCNPISGHNTLYWYLQNLGQGPELLIRYENEEAVDDSQLPKDRFSAERLKGVDSTLKIQPAELGDSAVYLCASSSHPGPYNEQFFGPGTRLTVL.

This sequence joins TRBV4-1 and TRBJ2-3, with 8 positions matching TRBD1. Per the germline V gene, CDR1 is MGHRA and CDR2 is YSYEKL. V lost 4 bases to trimming and J lost 1 base; unmatched junction nucleotides: 7. The CDR3 spans 16 residues. The CDR3 loop is CASSRGQGGGTDTQYF. DNA of the CDR3: TGCGCCAGCAGCCGCGGACAGGGTGGAGGCACAGATACGCAGTATTTT.

This clone has only a few counts. The V and J genes are TRBV25-1 and TRBJ2-7, with 10 positions matching TRBD1. Germline lookup yields CDR1 MGHDK and CDR2 SYGVNS. This CDR3 has 15 amino acids. V trimming: 4 bases; J trimming: 7 bases; junction bases outside the gene matches: 10. CDR3 coding DNA: TGTGCCAGCAGTGGATACACTGGGACAGGGGAGGAGCAGTACTTC. Translated: CASSGYTGTGEEQYF.

A few counts support this clone. The chain recombines TRBV18 with TRBJ1-2; 7 nucleotides agree with TRBD1. The V segment lost 2 bases and the J segment 0 bases; nucleotides outside the gene matches: 9. The CDR3 runs 17 residues. The germline V gene encodes CDR1 KGHSH and CDR2 LQKENI. In DNA, the CDR3 is TGTGCCAGCTCACCAGCTAAGACAGGGACGGCTAACTATGGCTACACCTTC. Translation: CASSPAKTGTANYGYTF.

The genes are TRBV29-1 and TRBJ1-1; possible D gene TRBD1, 5 bases. The germline V and J ends were trimmed by 4 bases and 1 base, with 7 bases remaining between them. This CDR3 is 12 amino acids long. Germline CDR1 and CDR2: SQVTM and ANQGSEA. CDR3 nucleotide sequence: TGCAGCGTTGTAAGGGGGAACACTGAAGCTTTCTTT. This codes for CSVVRGNTEAFF.

The chain is built from TRBV29-1 and TRBJ2-7; 11 bases fit TRBD1. CDR1 and CDR2 from the germline V gene are SQVTM and ANQGSEA. The CDR3 is 13 residues long. Trimming at V came to 6 bases and at J to 6 bases, leaving 7 bases not matched to a gene. CDR3: CSVSGTGGSEQYF. For the CDR3, the DNA is TGCAGCGTGTCCGGGACAGGGGGATCCGAGCAGTACTTC.

This rearrangement joins TRBV6-5 to TRBJ2-2; 8 bases agree with TRBD2. CDR3 size: 15 residues. CDR1 is MNHEY, CDR2 SVGAGI, per germline. Trimming at V came to 4 bases and at J to 2 bases, leaving 3 bases not matched to a gene. The CDR3 reads CASSFLAGNTGELFF. The DNA for the CDR3 is TGTGCCAGCAGTTTCCTAGCGGGCAACACCGGGGAGCTGTTTTTT.

The chain uses TRBV5-6 and TRBJ2-6, with D maybe TRBD1 (5 bases). The CDR3 spans 15 residues. Germline loops: CDR1 SGHDT, CDR2 YYEEEE. Trimming took off 4 bases at V and 0 bases at J, with 8 bases between the two ends. The CDR3 DNA is TGTGCCAGCAGCATAGGGGTCTCTGGGGCCAACGTCCTGACTTTC. As protein: CASSIGVSGANVLTF.

This clone was seen more than once but under ten times. The J gene is TRBJ1-6, the V gene TRBV6-1; tentatively, D is TRBD1 (5 bases). Germline V lookup: CDR1 MNHNS, CDR2 SASEGT. CDR3 length: 15 amino acids. V was trimmed by 1 base and J by 7 bases, leaving 11 bases between them. The CDR3 spells CASSEVAGSNSPLHF. CDR3 in DNA: TGTGCCAGCAGTGAAGTGGCAGGGTCGAATTCACCCCTCCACTTT.

The chain recombines TRBV29-1 with TRBJ2-5, with D possibly matching TRBD1 (6 bases). The ends were cut back, 7 bases at V and 7 bases at J, with 25 bases in the middle. Germline values: CDR1 SQVTM, CDR2 ANQGSEA. The CDR3 spans 15 residues. As DNA, the CDR3 is TGCAGCGACCCTCCGCGACAGGAGAGAGGGGTGACCCAGTACTTC. It yields the protein CSDPPRQERGVTQYF. Using reference TRBV29-1 and TRBJ2-5 for the parts outside the CDR3, the full variable domain is SAVISQKPSRDICQRGTSLTIQCQVDSQVTMMFWYRQQPGQSLTLIATANQGSEATYESGFVIDKFPISRPNLTFSTLTVSNMSPEDSSIYLCSDPPRQERGVTQYFGPGTRLLVL.

The chain couples TRBV2 to TRBJ2-3; TRBD1 might be the D (6 bases). The CDR3 is made up of 16 amino acids. Deletions cut 1 base from V and 2 bases from J, with 13 bases between. Germline CDR1 and CDR2: SNHLY and FYNNEI. As DNA, the CDR3 is TGTGCCAGCAGTGAAGGTCTGGGGGCCCACACAGATACGCAGTATTTT. Residues: CASSEGLGAHTDTQYF.

This chain links TRBV6-5 with TRBJ1-5; tentatively, D is TRBD1 (5 bases). The CDR3 is 13 residues long. Between the trimmed V and J ends, which lost 10 bases and 3 bases, there was a span of 13 bases. Per germline, CDR1 MNHEY and CDR2 SVGAGI. CDR3 in amino acids: CATLGGVNQPQHF. The CDR3 DNA reads as TGTGCCACCCTTGGAGGGGTCAATCAGCCCCAGCATTTT.

The chain combines TRBV2 with TRBJ2-7; 9 bases line up with TRBD2. Germline-derived CDR1 and CDR2 are SNHLY and FYNNEI. The V and J ends lost 4 bases and 4 bases, in that order; junction bases with no gene match: 8. CDR3 length: 15 amino acids. CDR3 sequence reads: CASSGGRTSAYEQYF. CDR3 in DNA: TGTGCCAGCAGTGGGGGGCGGACTAGCGCATACGAGCAGTACTTC. The whole variable domain, remainder taken from reference TRBV2 and TRBJ2-7, is EPEVTQTPSHQVTQMGQEVILRCVPISNHLYFYWYRQILGQKVEFLVSFYNNEISEKSEIFDDQFSVERPDGSNFTLKIRSTKLEDSAMYFCASSGGRTSAYEQYFGPGTRLTVT.

This clone was recorded only once. The J gene is TRBJ1-2, the V gene TRBV7-9, with D perhaps TRBD1 (5 bases). CDR1 and CDR2 from the germline V gene are SEHNR and FQNEAQ (reference sequence). Trimming removed 2 bases at V and 8 bases at J, with 9 bases between. This CDR3 has 12 amino acids. CDR3 loop: CASSLQGRGYTF. In DNA form, the CDR3 reads TGTGCCAGCAGCTTACAGGGCCGGGGCTACACCTTC. Based on the CDR3 plus reference TRBV7-9 and TRBJ1-2, the full variable domain is DTGVSQNPRHKITKRGQNVTFRCDPISEHNRLYWYRQTLGQGPEFLTYFQNEAQLEKSRLLSDRFSAERPKGSFSTLEIQRTEQGDSAMYLCASSLQGRGYTFGSGTRLTVV.

This clone was observed a few times. Compared with germline, one end of the junction differs, possibly owing to a read error. The rearrangement uses TRBV30 and TRBJ1-1, with TRBD1 as a possible D gene (5 bases). The CDR3 totals 11 residues. Germline values: CDR1 GTSNPN, CDR2 SVGIG (reference sequence). The CDR3 bases are TGTGCCTGGAGGGACGACAGTAATCCCCACTTT. Translated, it gives CAWRDDSNPHF.

This clone was recorded once. The CDR3 sequence: CASSFGTGKYEQFF. In nucleotides, the CDR3 is TGTGCCAGTAGCTTCGGGACAGGTAAATATGAGCAGTTCTTC. The V and J genes are TRBV19 and TRBJ2-1, with 8 bases aligning to TRBD1. J lost 8 bases, V lost 6 bases, and 9 bases had no gene match. The CDR3 is made up of 14 amino acids. Germline V gene sequence: CDR1 LNHDA, CDR2 SQIVND (reference sequence).

The chain combines TRBV27 with TRBJ2-5, with 10 nucleotides matching TRBD1. The CDR3 totals 14 residues. Germline values: CDR1 MNHEY, CDR2 SMNVEV (reference sequence). V shed 6 bases and J 6 bases; nucleotides not matched to a gene: 7. The CDR3 coding sequence is TGTGCCAGCAGCATCACGGGACAGGGGAAGACCCAGTACTTC. Translating gives CASSITGQGKTQYF.